Presented here are 14 T cell receptor beta chains from one specimen sequenced in a study of radiotherapy plus CTLA-4 blockade in lung cancer. Profiling relied on immunoSEQ multiplex PCR, and the TCRdb table lists in-frame clones only, not all of them. The sample yields 70,000 to 90,000 clones, around 79% seen once. The sample was peripheral blood, taken from a patient treated with radiotherapy plus ipilimumab. The receptor set was obtained from a human donor with non-small cell lung cancer whose response to radiotherapy plus ipilimumab could not be evaluated. Some clones in this sample may be carry-over from other donors' samples.

Written as DNA, the CDR3 is TGCGCCAGCAGCTTGGGAGTGGGGACAGGAAGGACCGGGGAGCTGTTTTTT. It translates to CASSLGVGTGRTGELFF. V gene TRBV5-1 combines with J gene TRBJ2-2, with TRBD1 identical over 8 bases. CDR1 is SGHRS, CDR2 YFSETQ, per germline. This CDR3 is 17 amino acids long. Losses at the gene ends were 0 bases for V and 5 bases for J; bases not matched to a gene: 9.

Notes on this clone: Other DNA sequences from this sample encode an identical CDR3 as well. The gene calls are TRBV28 and TRBJ1-2; a possible D gene is TRBD1 (5 bases). This CDR3 region has 12 residues. Trimming took 3 bases from V and 8 from J, leaving 10 bases between them. CDR1 MDHEN and CDR2 SYDVKM come from the germline V gene. CDR3 sequence: CASSFRGYGYTF. The CDR3 region has the DNA TGTGCCAGCAGTTTTAGGGGTTACGGCTACACCTTC.

The rearrangement links TRBV10-3 to TRBJ2-6, with TRBD1 matching 11 bases. The CDR3 has 17 amino acids. J lost 4 bases, V lost 2 bases, and 4 bases had no gene match. The germline gives CDR1 ENHRY, CDR2 SYGVKD. The CDR3 sequence is CAISEAGQGVGANVLTF. Here the CDR3 DNA reads TGTGCCATCAGTGAGGCGGGACAGGGGGTCGGGGCCAACGTCCTGACTTTC.

The chain combines TRBV29-1 with TRBJ2-5; the D gene is possibly TRBD2 (7 bases). The CDR3 runs to 14 residues. The ends were cut back, 5 bases at V and 1 base at J, with 14 bases in the middle. Germline loops: CDR1 SQVTM, CDR2 ANQGSEA. CDR3 in amino acids: CSVKRGGRQETQYF. Here the CDR3 DNA reads TGCAGCGTTAAGAGGGGGGGCCGCCAAGAGACCCAGTACTTC.

This chain links TRBV7-9 with TRBJ2-5; D is possibly TRBD2 (5 bases). V lost 5 bases and J 0 bases, leaving 10 bases between the germline ends. CDR1 and CDR2 (germline): SEHNR, FQNEAQ (reference sequence). This CDR3 region has 14 residues. The CDR3 DNA is TGTGCCAGCAGCCCGGGATCGTACCAAGAGACCCAGTACTTC. This translates into CASSPGSYQETQYF.

The genes are TRBV4-1 and TRBJ2-1; a possible D gene is TRBD1 (6 bases). The V end lost 4 bases, the J end lost 4 bases, and 11 bases lay between the germline ends. The CDR3 sequence is 14 residues long. CDR1 MGHRA and CDR2 YSYEKL come from the germline V gene. CDR3 loop: CASSPSGVYNEQFF. CDR3 coding DNA: TGCGCCAGCAGCCCCTCAGGGGTTTACAATGAGCAGTTCTTC.

The J gene is TRBJ1-2, the V gene TRBV19, with D tentatively TRBD1 (6 bases). This CDR3 has 15 residues. The germline V gene has CDR1 LNHDA and CDR2 SQIVND (reference sequence). The V end was cut by 7 bases, the J end by 0 bases, with 15 bases between. DNA of the CDR3: TGTGCCAGTAACCCCACAGGGAGCACTAACTATGGCTACACCTTC. Its translation is CASNPTGSTNYGYTF.

This clone showed up many times. The chain joins TRBV6-5 to TRBJ1-5; D is undetermined. CDR1 and CDR2 from the germline V gene are MNHEY and SVGAGI. V gave up 2 bases and J gave up 7 bases, with 9 bases separating them. The CDR3 sequence is 13 residues long. DNA of the CDR3: TGTGCCAGCAGTTACGCCGTTCGGCAGCCCCAGCATTTT. Translation gives CASSYAVRQPQHF.

This chain joins TRBV2 and TRBJ2-3; D call uncertain. The germline V gene encodes CDR1 SNHLY and CDR2 FYNNEI. Trimming took 0 bases from V and 2 from J, leaving 12 bases between them. The length of the CDR3 is 16 residues. CDR3 coding DNA: TGTGCCAGCAGTGAAGCAAGCTGGCGGAACACAGATACGCAGTATTTT. Amino acids: CASSEASWRNTDTQYF. The full variable domain, rest sourced from reference TRBV2 and TRBJ2-3, is EPEVTQTPSHQVTQMGQEVILRCVPISNHLYFYWYRQILGQKVEFLVSFYNNEISEKSEIFDDQFSVERPDGSNFTLKIRSTKLEDSAMYFCASSEASWRNTDTQYFGPGTRLTVL.

The V gene is TRBV2, the J gene TRBJ2-4; 9 bases are a match to TRBD2. V lost 2 bases and J lost 6; bases outside the gene matches: 5. Germline V gene data show CDR1 as SNHLY and CDR2 as FYNNEI. This CDR3 has 15 amino acids. The DNA for the CDR3 is TGTGCCAGCAGTGAATACGCGCGGGGGGGAAACATTCAGTACTTC. This gives the protein CASSEYARGGNIQYF.

This chain uses TRBV7-2 with TRBJ2-2; weak D call: TRBD1 (6 bases). Trimming cost V 3 bases and J 6 bases, with 14 bases left between them. The length of the CDR3 is 15 residues. The germline V gene encodes CDR1 SGHTA and CDR2 FQGNSA. The CDR3 DNA is TGTGCCAGCAGCTTCGACGTGGGGGCGCCCGGGGAGCTGTTTTTT. Amino acid sequence: CASSFDVGAPGELFF.

The genes are TRBV10-3 and TRBJ1-1, with a weak D call TRBD1 (6 bases). From germline, CDR1 is ENHRY and CDR2 SYGVKD. The CDR3 runs 14 residues. V was trimmed by 4 bases and J by 5 bases, leaving 14 bases between them. CDR3 in amino acids: CAISGGPDRTEAFF. Written as DNA, the CDR3 is TGTGCCATCAGTGGGGGTCCCGACAGGACTGAAGCTTTCTTT.

The gene calls are TRBV4-1 and TRBJ2-3; perhaps TRBD2 as D (6 bases). From germline, CDR1 is MGHRA and CDR2 YSYEKL. V was pared by 4 bases and J by 5 bases, with 22 bases between. CDR3 length: 17 amino acids. The CDR3 bases are TGCGCCAGCAGCCCAAGATCTCAACAGGCGGGGTTAGATACGCAGTATTTT. Its translation: CASSPRSQQAGLDTQYF.

The J gene is TRBJ2-1, the V gene TRBV7-6, with a weak D call TRBD2 (5 bases). There are 15 residues in the CDR3. The germline V gene encodes CDR1 SGHVS and CDR2 FNYEAQ. V was pared by 0 bases and J by 0 bases, with 6 bases between. The CDR3 spells CASSLAGSSYNEQFF. CDR3 DNA: TGTGCCAGCAGCTTAGCGGGGAGCTCCTACAATGAGCAGTTCTTC. Looking up the rest from reference TRBV7-6 and TRBJ2-1 gives the full variable domain: GAGVSQSPRYKVTKRGQDVALRCDPISGHVSLYWYRQALGQGPEFLTYFNYEAQQDKSGLPNDRFSAERPEGSISTLTIQRTEQRDSAMYRCASSLAGSSYNEQFFGPGTRLTVL.